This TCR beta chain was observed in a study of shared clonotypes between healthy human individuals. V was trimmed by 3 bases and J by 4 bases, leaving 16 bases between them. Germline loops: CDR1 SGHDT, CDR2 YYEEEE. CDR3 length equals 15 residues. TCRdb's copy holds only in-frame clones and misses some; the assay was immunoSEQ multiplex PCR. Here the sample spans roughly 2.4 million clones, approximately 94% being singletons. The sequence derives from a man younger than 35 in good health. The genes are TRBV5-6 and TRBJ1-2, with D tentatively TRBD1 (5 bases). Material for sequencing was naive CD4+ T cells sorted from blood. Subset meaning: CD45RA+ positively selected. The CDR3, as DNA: TGTGCCAGCAGCTCAGGGCGGCCGGGGATCTATGGCTACACCTTC. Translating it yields CASSSGRPGIYGYTF.